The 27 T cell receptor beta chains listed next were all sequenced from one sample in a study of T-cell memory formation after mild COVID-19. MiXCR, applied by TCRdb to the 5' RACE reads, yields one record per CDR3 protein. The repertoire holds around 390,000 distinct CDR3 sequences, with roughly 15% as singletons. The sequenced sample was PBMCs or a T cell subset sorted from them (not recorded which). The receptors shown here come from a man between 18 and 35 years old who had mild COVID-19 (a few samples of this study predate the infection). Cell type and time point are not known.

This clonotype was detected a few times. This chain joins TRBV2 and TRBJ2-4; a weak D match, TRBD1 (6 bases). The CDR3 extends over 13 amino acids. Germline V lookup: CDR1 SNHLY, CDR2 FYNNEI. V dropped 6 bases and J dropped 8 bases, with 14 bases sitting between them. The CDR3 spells CASRLTGWDIQYF. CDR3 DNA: TGTGCCAGCAGGCTAACAGGGTGGGACATTCAGTACTTC.

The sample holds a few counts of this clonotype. CDR3 protein: CASTHRGTTGELFF. For the CDR3, the DNA is TGTGCCAGTACCCATCGGGGGACCACCGGGGAGCTGTTTTTT. J is TRBJ2-2 and V is TRBV12-3 or TRBV12-4; TRBD2 is a possible D gene (6 bases). Trimming stripped 9 bases from V and 4 bases from J, with 15 bases between. This CDR3 region has 14 residues.

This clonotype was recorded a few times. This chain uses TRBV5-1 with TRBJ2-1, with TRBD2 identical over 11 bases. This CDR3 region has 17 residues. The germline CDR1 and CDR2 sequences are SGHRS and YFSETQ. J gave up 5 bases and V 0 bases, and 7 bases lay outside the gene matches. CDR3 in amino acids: CASSLVASGGPDNEQFF. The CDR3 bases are TGCGCCAGCAGCTTGGTTGCTAGCGGGGGGCCGGACAATGAGCAGTTCTTC. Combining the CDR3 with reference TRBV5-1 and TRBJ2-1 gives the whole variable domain KAGVTQTPRYLIKTRGQQVTLSCSPISGHRSVSWYQQTPGQGLQFLFEYFSETQRNKGNFPGRFSGRQFSNSRSEMNVSTLELGDSALYLCASSLVASGGPDNEQFFGPGTRLTVL.

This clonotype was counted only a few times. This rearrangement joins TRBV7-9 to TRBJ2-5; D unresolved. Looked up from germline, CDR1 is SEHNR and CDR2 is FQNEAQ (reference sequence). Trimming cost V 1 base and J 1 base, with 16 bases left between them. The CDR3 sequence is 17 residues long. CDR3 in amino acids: CASSLGLRELIQETQYF. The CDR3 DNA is TGTGCCAGCAGCTTAGGATTGAGAGAGCTTATCCAAGAGACCCAGTACTTC.

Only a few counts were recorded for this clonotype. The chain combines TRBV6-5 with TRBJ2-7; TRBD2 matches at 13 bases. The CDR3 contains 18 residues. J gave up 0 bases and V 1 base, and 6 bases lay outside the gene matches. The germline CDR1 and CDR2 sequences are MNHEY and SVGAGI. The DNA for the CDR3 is TGTGCCAGCAGTTACTTTGGACTAGCGGGGGCAAACTCCTACGAGCAGTACTTC. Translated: CASSYFGLAGANSYEQYF.

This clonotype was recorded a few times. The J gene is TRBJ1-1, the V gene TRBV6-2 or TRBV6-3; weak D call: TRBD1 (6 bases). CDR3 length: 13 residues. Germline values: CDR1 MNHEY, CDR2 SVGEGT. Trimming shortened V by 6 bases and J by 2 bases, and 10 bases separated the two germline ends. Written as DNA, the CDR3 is TGTGCCAGCAGAGGGACATCTAACACTGAAGCTTTCTTT. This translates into CASRGTSNTEAFF.

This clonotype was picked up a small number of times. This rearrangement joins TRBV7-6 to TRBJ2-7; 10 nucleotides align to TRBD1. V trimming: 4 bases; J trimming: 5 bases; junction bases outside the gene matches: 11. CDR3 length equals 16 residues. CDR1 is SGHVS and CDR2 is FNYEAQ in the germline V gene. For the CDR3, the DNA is TGTGCCAGCAGCTCTCGACAGGGGGCGTTCCGTAACGAGCAGTACTTC. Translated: CASSSRQGAFRNEQYF.

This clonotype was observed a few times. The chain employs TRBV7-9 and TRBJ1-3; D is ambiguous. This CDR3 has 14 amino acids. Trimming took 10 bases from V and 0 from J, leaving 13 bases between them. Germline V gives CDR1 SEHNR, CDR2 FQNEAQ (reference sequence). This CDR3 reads CANSARDSGNTIYF. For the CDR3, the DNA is TGTGCCAACTCGGCCCGGGACTCTGGAAACACCATATATTTT.

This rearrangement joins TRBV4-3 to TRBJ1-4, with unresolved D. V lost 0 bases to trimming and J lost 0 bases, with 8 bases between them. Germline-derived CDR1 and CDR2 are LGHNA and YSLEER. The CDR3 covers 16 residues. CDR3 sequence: CASSQDVVATNEKLFF. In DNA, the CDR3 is TGCGCCAGCAGCCAAGATGTGGTCGCAACTAATGAAAAACTGTTTTTT.

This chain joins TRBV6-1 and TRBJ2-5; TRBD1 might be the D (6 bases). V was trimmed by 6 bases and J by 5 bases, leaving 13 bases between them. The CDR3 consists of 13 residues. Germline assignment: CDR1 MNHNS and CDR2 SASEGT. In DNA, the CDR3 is TGTGCCAGCAGGCTCGGACAGCTGGAGACCCAGTACTTC. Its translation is CASRLGQLETQYF.

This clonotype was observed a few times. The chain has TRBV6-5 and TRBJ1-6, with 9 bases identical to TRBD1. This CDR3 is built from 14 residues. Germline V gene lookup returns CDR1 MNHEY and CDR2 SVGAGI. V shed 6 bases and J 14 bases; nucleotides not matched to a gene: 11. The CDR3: CASSTGTGLVALHF. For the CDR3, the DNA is TGTGCCAGCAGCACCGGGACAGGGTTGGTTGCCCTCCACTTT.

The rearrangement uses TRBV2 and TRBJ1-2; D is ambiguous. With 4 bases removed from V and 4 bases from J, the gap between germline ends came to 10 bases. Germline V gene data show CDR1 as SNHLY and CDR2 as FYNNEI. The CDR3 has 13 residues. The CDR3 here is CASSVIESYGYTF. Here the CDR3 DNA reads TGTGCCAGCAGTGTGATAGAAAGCTATGGCTACACCTTC. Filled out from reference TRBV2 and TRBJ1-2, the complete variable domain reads EPEVTQTPSHQVTQMGQEVILRCVPISNHLYFYWYRQILGQKVEFLVSFYNNEISEKSEIFDDQFSVERPDGSNFTLKIRSTKLEDSAMYFCASSVIESYGYTFGSGTRLTVV.

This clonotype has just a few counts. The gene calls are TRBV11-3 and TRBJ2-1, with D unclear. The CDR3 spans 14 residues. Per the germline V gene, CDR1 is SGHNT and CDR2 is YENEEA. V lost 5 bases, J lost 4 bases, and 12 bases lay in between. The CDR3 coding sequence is TGTGCCAGCAGCCCGGACGGACCATACAATGAGCAGTTCTTC. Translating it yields CASSPDGPYNEQFF.

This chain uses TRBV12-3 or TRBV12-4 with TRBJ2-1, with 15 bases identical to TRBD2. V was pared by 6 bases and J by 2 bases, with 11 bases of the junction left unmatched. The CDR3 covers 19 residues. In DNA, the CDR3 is TGTGCCAGCAGCCGAAGAGGACTAGCGGGGGGGCCTCCCTACAATGAGCAGTTCTTC. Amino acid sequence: CASSRRGLAGGPPYNEQFF.

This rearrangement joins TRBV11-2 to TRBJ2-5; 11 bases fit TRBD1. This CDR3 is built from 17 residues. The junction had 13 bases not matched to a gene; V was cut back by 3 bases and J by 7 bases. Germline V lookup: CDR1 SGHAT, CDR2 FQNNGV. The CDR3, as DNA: TGTGCCAGCAGCTTTACAACCTGGACAGGGGGCGCGGGGACCCAGTACTTC. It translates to CASSFTTWTGGAGTQYF. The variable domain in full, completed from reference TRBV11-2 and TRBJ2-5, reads EAGVAQSPRYKIIEKRQSVAFWCNPISGHATLYWYQQILGQGPKLLIQFQNNGVVDDSQLPKDRFSAERLKGVDSTLKIQPAKLEDSAVYLCASSFTTWTGGAGTQYFGPGTRLLVL.

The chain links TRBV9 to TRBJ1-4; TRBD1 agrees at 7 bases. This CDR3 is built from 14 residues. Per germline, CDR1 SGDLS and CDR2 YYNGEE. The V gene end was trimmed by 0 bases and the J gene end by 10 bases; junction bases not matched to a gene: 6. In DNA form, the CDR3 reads TGTGCCAGCAGCGTAGAGGGGGCGGTTGGAAAACTGTTTTTT. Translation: CASSVEGAVGKLFF.

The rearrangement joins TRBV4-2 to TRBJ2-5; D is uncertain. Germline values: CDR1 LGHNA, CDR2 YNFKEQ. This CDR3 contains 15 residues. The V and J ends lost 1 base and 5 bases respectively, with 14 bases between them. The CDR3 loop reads CASSQAGGYPETQYF. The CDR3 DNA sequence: TGTGCCAGCAGCCAAGCTGGTGGATATCCGGAGACCCAGTACTTC.

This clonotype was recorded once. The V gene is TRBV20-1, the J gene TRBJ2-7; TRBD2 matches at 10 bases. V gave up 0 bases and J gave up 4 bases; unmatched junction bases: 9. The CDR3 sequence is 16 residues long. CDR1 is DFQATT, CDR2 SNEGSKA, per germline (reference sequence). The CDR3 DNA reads TGCAGTGCTAGAGATGCACAGCGGGGGGGCCGGTACGAGCAGTACGTC. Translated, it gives CSARDAQRGGRYEQYV.

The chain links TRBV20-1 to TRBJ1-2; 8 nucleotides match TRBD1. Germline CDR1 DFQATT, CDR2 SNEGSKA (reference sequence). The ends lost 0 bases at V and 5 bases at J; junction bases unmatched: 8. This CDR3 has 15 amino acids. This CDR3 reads CSARDWTGKGYGYTF. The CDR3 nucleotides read TGCAGTGCTAGAGATTGGACAGGGAAAGGGTATGGCTACACCTTC.

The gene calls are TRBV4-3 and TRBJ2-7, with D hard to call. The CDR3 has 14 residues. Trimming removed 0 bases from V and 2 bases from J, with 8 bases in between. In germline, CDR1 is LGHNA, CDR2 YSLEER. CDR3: CASSQEYRTYEQYF. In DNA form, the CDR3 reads TGCGCCAGCAGCCAAGAATACCGTACCTACGAGCAGTACTTC.

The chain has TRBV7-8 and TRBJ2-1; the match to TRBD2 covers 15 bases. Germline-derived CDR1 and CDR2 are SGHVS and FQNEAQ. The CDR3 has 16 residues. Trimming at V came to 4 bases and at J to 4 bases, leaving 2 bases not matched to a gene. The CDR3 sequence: CASSSGLAGGYNEQFF. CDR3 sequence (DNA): TGTGCCAGCAGCTCCGGACTAGCGGGGGGGTACAATGAGCAGTTCTTC.

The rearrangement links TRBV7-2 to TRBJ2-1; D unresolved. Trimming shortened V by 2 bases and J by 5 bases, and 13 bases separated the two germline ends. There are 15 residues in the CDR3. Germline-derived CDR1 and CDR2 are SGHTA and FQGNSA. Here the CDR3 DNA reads TGTGCCAGCAGCTTACGCGGCAGGTCAAACAATGAGCAGTTCTTC. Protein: CASSLRGRSNNEQFF.

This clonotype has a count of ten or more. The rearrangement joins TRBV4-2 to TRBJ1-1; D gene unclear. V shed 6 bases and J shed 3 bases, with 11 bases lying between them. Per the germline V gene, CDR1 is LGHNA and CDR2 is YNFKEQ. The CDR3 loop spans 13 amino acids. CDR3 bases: TGTGCCAGCAGGAACCCGGACGACACTGAAGCTTTCTTT. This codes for CASRNPDDTEAFF.

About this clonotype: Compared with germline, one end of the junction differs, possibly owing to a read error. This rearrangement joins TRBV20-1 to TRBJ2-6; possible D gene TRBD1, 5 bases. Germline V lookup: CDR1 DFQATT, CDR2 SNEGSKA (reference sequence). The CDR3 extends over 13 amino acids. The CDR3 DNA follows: TGCAGTGCTAGGCGTTCTGGGGCCAACGACCTGACTTTC. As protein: CSARRSGANDLTF.

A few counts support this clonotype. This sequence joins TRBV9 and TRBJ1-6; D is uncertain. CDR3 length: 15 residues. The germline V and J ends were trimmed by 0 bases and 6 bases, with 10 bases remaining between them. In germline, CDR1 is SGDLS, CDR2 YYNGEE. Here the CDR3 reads CASSVAGFPNSPLHF. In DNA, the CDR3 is TGTGCCAGCAGCGTAGCCGGGTTCCCTAATTCACCCCTCCACTTT.

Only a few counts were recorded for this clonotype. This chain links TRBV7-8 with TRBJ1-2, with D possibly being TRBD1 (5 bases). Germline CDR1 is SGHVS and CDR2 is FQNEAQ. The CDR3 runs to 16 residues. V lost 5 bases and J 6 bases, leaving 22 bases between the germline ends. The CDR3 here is CASSLSPTDRRDGYTF. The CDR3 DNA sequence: TGTGCCAGCAGCCTCTCCCCGACAGACCGGCGGGATGGCTACACCTTC.

CDR3 sequence reads: CASNSGEYTQYF. Written as DNA, the CDR3 is TGTGCCAGCAACTCGGGAGAGTATACGCAGTATTTT. The gene calls are TRBV11-2 and TRBJ2-3; perhaps TRBD2 as D (6 bases). CDR3 size: 12 residues. Per germline, CDR1 SGHAT and CDR2 FQNNGV. The germline V and J ends were trimmed by 7 bases and 7 bases, with 12 bases remaining between them.